The present T cell receptor beta chain was sequenced within a study of T cell responses to AZD1222 COVID-19 vaccine. Whole-study findings and limits: Donors were chiefly white British, with a greater number of females, and clonal diversity was perhaps underestimated. Vaccination with two AZD1222 doses was followed by a rise in Spike-specific TCR breadth and depth.

This clone was recorded only once. Its antigen is unidentified. Sequencing used immunoSEQ multiplex PCR; TCRdb keeps in-frame clones, though not all of them. This table holds 130,000 to 150,000 clones, 75% to 95% found once. Per the germline V gene, CDR1 is MNHEY and CDR2 is SVGAGI. The CDR3 consists of 14 residues. V was shortened by 8 bases and J by 5 bases, with 13 bases between the two germline ends. The chain uses TRBV6-5 and TRBJ1-6; the D gene is possibly TRBD1 (6 bases). This receptor was taken from an adult in good health. The sample in question was peripheral blood, obtained on day 0 of AZD1222 vaccination. The CDR3 spells CASGPTGNNSPLHF. As DNA, the CDR3 is TGTGCCAGCGGGCCTACAGGGAATAATTCACCCCTCCACTTT.